Presented here are 12 T cell receptor beta chains from one specimen sequenced in a study of T cell responses to AZD1222 COVID-19 vaccine (dated by TCRdb to the early 2020s). Sample time point, as interpreted from the label and publication: baseline before first vaccination. Library creation used the immunoSEQ multiplex PCR assay. As stored in TCRdb, this immuneACCESS dataset retains in-frame rearrangements with V and J assigned. A fraction of the clones does not appear; measured against another copy, unresolved V genes explain less than half of the discrepancy, and the remainder lacks a known reason. Counted in this sample were roughly 100,000 clones; roughly 87% of them appeared once. The top ten constitute under 5.5% of the sample. This sample comprised peripheral blood, obtained on day 0 of AZD1222 vaccination. The receptors stem from an adult in good health.

This chain links TRBV15 with TRBJ1-1, with 8 bases matching TRBD1. With 0 bases clipped from V and 4 bases from J, the junction kept 4 bases outside the gene matches. CDR1 is LNHNV and CDR2 is YYDKDF in the germline V gene (reference sequence). CDR3 length: 15 residues. CDR3 in amino acids: CATSRERTGTTEAFF. Here the CDR3 DNA reads TGTGCCACCAGCAGAGAAAGGACAGGGACCACTGAAGCTTTCTTT. The variable domain in full, completed from reference TRBV15 and TRBJ1-1, reads DAMVIQNPRYQVTQFGKPVTLSCSQTLNHNVMYWYQQKSSQAPKLLFHYYDKDFNNEADTPDNFQSRRPNTSFCFLDIRSPGLGDTAMYLCATSRERTGTTEAFFGQGTRLTVV.

This clone was observed a handful of times. The rearrangement uses TRBV5-4 and TRBJ2-7; either TRBD1 or TRBD2 may fit D (5 bases each). Trimming left V 4 bases short and J 5 bases short, with 10 bases between. Per the germline V gene, CDR1 is SGHNT and CDR2 is YYREEE (reference sequence). The CDR3 has 12 residues. As DNA, the CDR3 is TGTGCCAGCAGCCTGGGGGTCCACGAGCAGTACTTC. Its translation is CASSLGVHEQYF.

This chain links TRBV6-5 with TRBJ1-1; 7 bases map to TRBD1. The junction had 11 bases not matched to a gene; V was cut back by 6 bases and J by 7 bases. The germline V gene encodes CDR1 MNHEY and CDR2 SVGAGI. The CDR3 is 14 residues long. The CDR3 here is CASRQGRGWDEAFF. The CDR3 coding sequence is TGTGCCAGCAGACAGGGGAGGGGGTGGGATGAAGCTTTCTTT.

The chain combines TRBV19 with TRBJ1-2; D perhaps matches TRBD1 (6 bases). The CDR3 totals 13 residues. Germline loops: CDR1 LNHDA, CDR2 SQIVND (reference sequence). V was trimmed by 10 bases and J by 6 bases, leaving 18 bases between them. The CDR3 DNA follows: TGTGCCACCAGTCAACAGGGTTATGATGGCTACACCTTC. This gives the protein CATSQQGYDGYTF.

The chain recombines TRBV20-1 with TRBJ2-5; TRBD2 is a possible D gene (6 bases). The length of the CDR3 is 15 residues. From germline, CDR1 is DFQATT and CDR2 SNEGSKA (reference sequence). V lost 3 bases and J 5 bases, leaving 19 bases between the germline ends. CDR3 bases: TGCAGTGCTAGTCCTGCTAGCGTGCTACGGGAGACCCAGTACTTC. This gives the protein CSASPASVLRETQYF.

The J gene is TRBJ1-1, the V gene TRBV30; possible D gene TRBD1, 5 bases. V lost 0 bases and J 0 bases, leaving 8 bases between the germline ends. Germline CDR1 is GTSNPN and CDR2 is SVGIG (reference sequence). CDR3 size: 14 residues. The CDR3 bases are TGTGCCTGGAGTGTTGGGGCCATGAACACTGAAGCTTTCTTT. It specifies CAWSVGAMNTEAFF.

The chain employs TRBV6-1 and TRBJ2-3, with TRBD2 identical over 9 bases. The V gene end was trimmed by 2 bases and the J gene end by 0 bases; junction bases not matched to a gene: 9. CDR1 and CDR2 from the germline V gene are MNHNS and SASEGT. The CDR3 contains 18 residues. CDR3 protein: CASSENRLAGPSTDTQYF. The CDR3 bases are TGTGCCAGCAGTGAAAACAGGCTAGCGGGGCCTAGCACAGATACGCAGTATTTT.

CDR3 DNA sequence: TGTGCCAGCAGCGTAGTTGACAGACCCTATGGCTACACCTTC. The encoded protein is CASSVVDRPYGYTF. This chain connects TRBV9 to TRBJ1-2; D may be TRBD1 (5 bases). V dropped 0 bases and J dropped 4 bases, with 10 bases sitting between them. From germline, CDR1 is SGDLS and CDR2 YYNGEE. The CDR3 has 14 residues.

In its sample, this clone was seen once. The chain employs TRBV7-9 and TRBJ2-7, with D maybe TRBD2 (6 bases). There are 15 residues in the CDR3. From germline, CDR1 is SEHNR and CDR2 FQNEAQ (reference sequence). The V end lost 5 bases, the J end lost 3 bases, and 17 bases lay between the germline ends. This chain's CDR3 is CASSLSGGFHYEQYF. CDR3 DNA: TGTGCCAGCAGCCTATCCGGGGGATTCCACTACGAGCAGTACTTC.

The chain uses TRBV6-2 or TRBV6-3 and TRBJ2-3; no clear D. Germline V gives CDR1 MNHEY, CDR2 SVGEGT. This CDR3 has 14 residues. V was shortened by 4 bases and J by 0 bases, with 8 bases between the two germline ends. The CDR3 coding sequence is TGTGCCAGCAGTTGGACGGCTAGCACAGATACGCAGTATTTT. This gives the protein CASSWTASTDTQYF.

The V gene is TRBV12-5, the J gene TRBJ1-5, with D possibly being TRBD1 (5 bases). V was cut by 10 bases and J by 6 bases, with 16 bases left in between. The V gene's germline CDR1 is LGHNT and CDR2 FRNRAP. This CDR3 is 13 amino acids long. The CDR3 region has the DNA TGTGCTACCGGCACAGGCGAGCGTCAGCCCCAGCATTTT. Translation gives CATGTGERQPQHF.

This sequence joins TRBV3-1 (or the pseudogene TRBV3-2) and TRBJ2-5; D might be TRBD2 (5 bases). The germline V gene encodes CDR1 LGHDT and CDR2 YNNKEL (reference sequence). V was shortened by 6 bases and J by 1 base, with 12 bases between the two germline ends. This CDR3 contains 14 residues. CDR3 residues: CASRPGGPQETQYF. DNA for the CDR3: TGTGCCAGCAGACCGGGCGGGCCCCAAGAGACCCAGTACTTC.